This entry lists 19 T cell receptor beta chains sequenced from one sample in a study of siplizumab effects on memory and regulatory T cells. Produced via immunoSEQ multiplex PCR; TCRdb's table is partial and in-frame only. The repertoire includes 90,000 to 120,000 clones, 91% of them detected once, and about 2.6% sits in the top ten. The sample was CD4+ T cells sorted from blood. All receptors come from a human donor in good health. Some clones in this sample may be carry-over from other donors' samples.

V usage is TRBV5-1 and J usage is TRBJ2-7, with D tentatively TRBD2 (6 bases). With 4 bases removed from V and 3 bases from J, the gap between germline ends came to 17 bases. Germline CDR1 reads SGHRS; CDR2 reads YFSETQ. This CDR3 comprises 15 residues. CDR3 DNA: TGCGCCAGCAGCGTGACTAGTATGGGTGTCTACGAGCAGTACTTC. Protein: CASSVTSMGVYEQYF.

V gene TRBV28 combines with J gene TRBJ2-1, with 10 nucleotides matching TRBD2. With 5 bases clipped from V and 3 bases from J, the junction kept 4 bases outside the gene matches. Per the germline V gene, CDR1 is MDHEN and CDR2 is SYDVKM. There are 15 residues in the CDR3. The CDR3 DNA reads TGTGCCAGCAGTGGGACTAGCGAATACTACAATGAGCAGTTCTTC. The encoded protein is CASSGTSEYYNEQFF. Full variable domain (outside the CDR3, taken from reference TRBV28 and TRBJ2-1): DVKVTQSSRYLVKRTGEKVFLECVQDMDHENMFWYRQDPGLGLRLIYFSYDVKMKEKGDIPEGYSVSREKKERFSLILESASTNQTSMYLCASSGTSEYYNEQFFGPGTRLTVL.

CDR3 region: CASSLAQPHQETQYF. CDR3 nucleotide sequence: TGTGCCAGCAGTTTAGCACAGCCGCACCAAGAGACCCAGTACTTC. This chain uses TRBV25-1 with TRBJ2-5; D unclear. Trimming removed 5 bases from V and 0 bases from J, with 13 bases in between. Germline CDR1 is MGHDK and CDR2 is SYGVNS. The CDR3 is 15 amino acids.

This chain uses TRBV19 with TRBJ1-3; D call uncertain. CDR3 length equals 15 residues. CDR1 and CDR2 (germline): LNHDA, SQIVND (reference sequence). Trimming stripped 2 bases from V and 5 bases from J, with 13 bases between. The CDR3, as DNA: TGTGCCAGTAGTATAAATCTGAGGCATCGAAACACCATATATTTT. As protein: CASSINLRHRNTIYF.

V gene TRBV19 combines with J gene TRBJ1-5; D is ambiguous. The germline CDR1 and CDR2 sequences are LNHDA and SQIVND (reference sequence). The length of the CDR3 is 14 residues. The V gene lost 7 bases and the J gene lost 1 base, with 11 bases spanning the gap. In DNA, the CDR3 is TGTGCCAGTACCCCAAGACGGAGCAATCAGCCCCAGCATTTT. Translating gives CASTPRRSNQPQHF.

The chain carries TRBV28 and TRBJ2-7; no clear D gene. CDR1 is MDHEN and CDR2 is SYDVKM in the germline V gene. CDR3 length equals 17 residues. Deletions cut 3 bases from V and 2 bases from J, with 20 bases between. CDR3 coding DNA: TGTGCCAGCAGTTTGTCGCCTTGGGCAGGTACTCCCTACGAGCAGTACTTC. Protein sequence: CASSLSPWAGTPYEQYF.

V gene TRBV5-6 combines with J gene TRBJ2-7; 9 positions match TRBD1. From germline, CDR1 is SGHDT and CDR2 YYEEEE. The CDR3 is made up of 15 amino acids. V shed 4 bases, J shed 0 bases, and the junction held 5 bases outside the gene matches. The CDR3 nucleotides are TGTGCCAGCAGCCAAGGACAGGGGCGCTCCTACGAGCAGTACTTC. Protein: CASSQGQGRSYEQYF.

The rearrangement uses TRBV5-6 and TRBJ1-6; tentatively, D is TRBD1 (5 bases). Trimming cost V 4 bases and J 6 bases, with 17 bases left between them. Germline assignment: CDR1 SGHDT and CDR2 YYEEEE. The CDR3 has 16 amino acids. The DNA of the CDR3 is TGTGCCAGCAGCCGATGGGGCACGTCCGGTAATTCACCCCTCCACTTT. It yields the protein CASSRWGTSGNSPLHF.

The V call is TRBV19, the J call TRBJ2-1, with 9 nucleotides matching TRBD1. The CDR3 runs to 14 residues. The ends lost 10 bases at V and 3 bases at J; junction bases unmatched: 7. The germline V gene has CDR1 LNHDA and CDR2 SQIVND (reference sequence). CDR3 loop: CATRDREVYNEQFF. CDR3 nucleotides: TGTGCCACCCGGGACAGGGAGGTCTACAATGAGCAGTTCTTC.

CDR3 nucleotides: TGTGCCAGCAGTTACTCCACCTTAGGAAACACCATATATTTT. Translated, it gives CASSYSTLGNTIYF. The rearrangement uses TRBV6-5 and TRBJ1-3; no clear D. The CDR3 consists of 14 residues. The germline V gene encodes CDR1 MNHEY and CDR2 SVGAGI. Trimming shortened V by 0 bases and J by 4 bases, and 7 bases separated the two germline ends.

The chain combines TRBV5-6 with TRBJ2-7; 9 bases line up with TRBD2. V trimming: 1 base; J trimming: 2 bases; junction bases outside the gene matches: 4. Germline loops: CDR1 SGHDT, CDR2 YYEEEE. This CDR3 has 15 residues. The DNA of the CDR3 is TGTGCCAGCAGCTTGATGGCGGGGGGGGCCTACGAGCAGTACTTC. As protein: CASSLMAGGAYEQYF.

This clone was recorded once. Within the sample, other DNA sequences also encode this same CDR3. The chain links TRBV9 to TRBJ2-2; D unresolved. Per germline, CDR1 SGDLS and CDR2 YYNGEE. V lost 0 bases to trimming and J lost 5 bases, with 5 bases between them. The length of the CDR3 is 13 residues. CDR3 amino acids: CASSVVSTGELFF. The DNA of the CDR3 is TGTGCCAGCAGCGTAGTCTCTACCGGGGAGCTGTTTTTT.

This sequence joins TRBV28 and TRBJ1-3; TRBD1 agrees at 7 bases. Germline assignment: CDR1 MDHEN and CDR2 SYDVKM. The CDR3 runs to 15 residues. The V gene end was trimmed by 1 base and the J gene end by 3 bases; junction bases not matched to a gene: 3. The CDR3 spells CASSLSTGNGNTIYF. The DNA of the CDR3 is TGTGCCAGCAGTTTATCGACAGGGAATGGAAACACCATATATTTT.

This clone was seen only once. The V and J genes are TRBV7-8 and TRBJ1-2; 7 nucleotides agree with TRBD1. V dropped 2 bases and J dropped 0; count of bases not matched to a gene: 6. CDR1 is SGHVS and CDR2 is FQNEAQ in the germline V gene. This CDR3 is 16 amino acids long. CDR3 loop: CASSLQGVAANYGYTF. The CDR3 nucleotides read TGTGCCAGCAGCTTACAGGGGGTTGCAGCTAACTATGGCTACACCTTC.

The chain is built from TRBV6-6 and TRBJ1-4; 9 nucleotides align to TRBD1. The V gene end was trimmed by 5 bases and the J gene end by 10 bases; junction bases not matched to a gene: 11. Germline CDR1 is MNHNY and CDR2 is SVGAGI (reference sequence). The CDR3 extends over 15 amino acids. In DNA, the CDR3 is TGTGCCAGCAGTAGCTCCGGGACAGGGTCAGGAAAACTGTTTTTT. Translating gives CASSSSGTGSGKLFF.

The V and J genes are TRBV10-1 and TRBJ2-4; 7 positions match TRBD1. The CDR3 covers 13 residues. Germline trimming cut 4 bases from V and 5 bases from J; bases unmatched to any gene: 2. Germline assignment: CDR1 WNHNN and CDR2 SYGVQD (reference sequence). DNA for the CDR3: TGCGCCAGCAGTGCCGGGACAGAAAACATTCAGTACTTC. Protein product: CASSAGTENIQYF.

V gene TRBV11-3 combines with J gene TRBJ1-3; 8 nucleotides line up with TRBD1. V lost 5 bases and J lost 0; bases outside the gene matches: 3. The germline V gene encodes CDR1 SGHNT and CDR2 YENEEA. CDR3 length equals 15 residues. CDR3 loop: CASSPDRGSGNTIYF. CDR3 coding DNA: TGTGCCAGCAGCCCAGACAGGGGCTCTGGAAACACCATATATTTT.

The CDR3 loop reads CATKGDSHTGELFF. The CDR3 bases are TGTGCGACCAAAGGGGACAGCCACACCGGGGAGCTGTTTTTT. The genes are TRBV2 and TRBJ2-2; 7 bases line up with TRBD1. Germline assignment: CDR1 SNHLY and CDR2 FYNNEI. CDR3 length equals 14 residues.

The CDR3 here is CASSSILQGETQYF. Here the CDR3 DNA reads TGTGCCAGCAGCTCCATACTACAAGGGGAGACCCAGTACTTC. The chain is built from TRBV5-4 and TRBJ2-5; no definite D call. Germline loops: CDR1 SGHNT, CDR2 YYREEE (reference sequence). CDR3 length: 14 amino acids. V was clipped by 3 bases and J by 5 bases, with 14 bases between them.